These 7 T cell receptor beta chains share one sample of origin, sequenced in a study of control samples from healthy donors and cancer patients. Libraries were prepared by immunoSEQ multiplex PCR; TCRdb keeps only in-frame clonotypes and omits some of them. In the table there are around 33,000 clones, 86% of which are singletons. Sequencing used PBMCs. These receptors all come from a woman between 40 and 55 years old with lung cancer.

The chain employs TRBV5-1 and TRBJ1-4, with D possibly TRBD1 on 5 matching bases. Germline values: CDR1 SGHRS, CDR2 YFSETQ. V was cut by 4 bases and J by 4 bases, with 11 bases left in between. CDR3 length equals 14 residues. The CDR3 DNA is TGCGCCAGCAGCCCCCAGGGCGTTAATGAAAAACTGTTTTTT. This encodes CASSPQGVNEKLFF. Together with reference TRBV5-1 and TRBJ1-4, the CDR3 gives the full variable domain: KAGVTQTPRYLIKTRGQQVTLSCSPISGHRSVSWYQQTPGQGLQFLFEYFSETQRNKGNFPGRFSGRQFSNSRSEMNVSTLELGDSALYLCASSPQGVNEKLFFGSGTQLSVL.

The chain combines TRBV19 with TRBJ1-2; 9 bases map to TRBD1. This CDR3 is built from 14 residues. J gave up 8 bases and V 6 bases, and 10 bases lay outside the gene matches. Looked up from germline, CDR1 is LNHDA and CDR2 is SQIVND (reference sequence). DNA for the CDR3: TGTGCCAGTAGGTTGTCCGGGACAGGGTACGGCTACACCTTC. It yields the protein CASRLSGTGYGYTF.

The gene calls are TRBV21-1 and TRBJ2-3; TRBD2, the table's D call, lacks a check against the DNA. TRBV21-1 constitutes a pseudogene. CDR3 length: 14 residues. The CDR3 DNA follows: TGTGCCACCCGTGATAGCGGGGGTACAGATACGCAGTATTTT. Residues: CATRDSGGTDTQYF.

V gene TRBV6-6 combines with J gene TRBJ2-2; 10 nucleotides agree with TRBD1. The ends lost 0 bases at V and 5 bases at J; junction bases unmatched: 3. The CDR3 covers 16 residues. The germline V gene has CDR1 MNHNY and CDR2 SVGAGI (reference sequence). CDR3 sequence: CASSYSPGQGTGELFF. The CDR3 DNA reads TGTGCCAGCAGTTACTCCCCGGGACAGGGGACCGGGGAGCTGTTTTTT.

The genes are TRBV9 and TRBJ2-3; no definite D call. This CDR3 spans 14 amino acids. Germline loops: CDR1 SGDLS, CDR2 YYNGEE. V was trimmed by 3 bases and J by 4 bases, leaving 12 bases between them. CDR3 sequence (DNA): TGTGCCAGCAGCGCCATCCTAGGAGCAGATACGCAGTATTTT. Translated, it gives CASSAILGADTQYF.

This chain connects TRBV11-3 to TRBJ2-5, with D maybe TRBD1 (6 bases). The CDR3 is made up of 15 amino acids. Trimming pared 4 bases from V and 1 base from J, leaving 13 bases between. The V gene's germline CDR1 is SGHNT and CDR2 YENEEA. The DNA of the CDR3 is TGTGCCAGCAGCTCTCAGGGACAAATCCAAGAGACCCAGTACTTC. Protein sequence: CASSSQGQIQETQYF.

J is TRBJ1-1 and V is TRBV7-9; no reliable D call. The CDR3 runs to 13 residues. V was shortened by 2 bases and J by 4 bases, with 8 bases between the two germline ends. Germline assignment: CDR1 SEHNR and CDR2 FQNEAQ (reference sequence). CDR3 DNA sequence: TGTGCCAGCAGCTTAACGGTTGGCACTGAAGCTTTCTTT. Its protein is CASSLTVGTEAFF.